A single sample gave rise to the 7 T cell receptor beta chains below, sequenced in a study of OX40 agonist ivuxolimab in advanced cancers. TCRdb's table, derived via immunoSEQ multiplex PCR, lists solely in-frame clones and lacks some. The profile covers tens of thousands of clones, with roughly 84% appearing a single time and roughly 1.1% taken by the ten largest. The specimen comprised CD4+ or CD8+ T cells sorted from blood, sampled in a trial of the OX40 agonist ivuxolimab. Every receptor here comes from an adult with an advanced solid tumor such as melanoma, head and neck, liver or kidney cancer.

With regard to this clone: The sample holds other DNA sequences that translate to the same CDR3. The chain recombines TRBV27 with TRBJ2-3, with TRBD2 identical over 8 bases. The CDR3 runs to 15 residues. Germline V gene lookup returns CDR1 MNHEY and CDR2 SMNVEV (reference sequence). Trimming took 0 bases from V and 1 from J; bases not matched to a gene: 0. This CDR3 is CASSLSLAGTDTQYF. CDR3 in DNA: TGTGCCAGCAGTTTATCACTAGCGGGCACAGATACGCAGTATTTT.

This clone has at least ten counts. V is TRBV4-1 and J is TRBJ1-6, with D perhaps TRBD1 (6 bases). This CDR3 is 16 amino acids long. Germline CDR1 is MGHRA and CDR2 is YSYEKL. V lost 1 base and J 10 bases, leaving 17 bases between the germline ends. The CDR3 DNA follows: TGCGCCAGCAGCCAAGTTGAAGGCAGGGGTGGATCACCCCTCCACTTT. Translation: CASSQVEGRGGSPLHF.

This clone came up once. V is TRBV10-3 and J is TRBJ1-1, with D maybe TRBD1 (6 bases). Germline values: CDR1 ENHRY, CDR2 SYGVKD. V lost 4 bases to trimming and J lost 1 base, with 19 bases between them. This CDR3 spans 17 amino acids. CDR3 loop: CAISAILSGVKNTEAFF. The CDR3 DNA reads as TGTGCCATCAGTGCCATTCTTTCAGGGGTGAAGAACACTGAAGCTTTCTTT.

The rearrangement joins TRBV12-5 to TRBJ1-1, with 8 bases identical to TRBD1. V trimming: 1 base; J trimming: 8 bases; junction bases outside the gene matches: 9. Per the germline V gene, CDR1 is LGHNT and CDR2 is FRNRAP. The CDR3 extends over 15 amino acids. The CDR3 sequence is CASGLDLTGGREAFF. The DNA of the CDR3 is TGTGCTAGTGGTTTGGATCTCACAGGGGGACGGGAAGCTTTCTTT.

The chain joins TRBV5-1 to TRBJ2-7; D remains ambiguous. The V and J ends lost 5 bases and 3 bases respectively, with 6 bases between them. This CDR3 comprises 11 residues. The germline gives CDR1 SGHRS, CDR2 YFSETQ. CDR3 coding DNA: TGCGCCAGCAGGTCTGACTACGAGCAGTACTTC. This codes for CASRSDYEQYF.

The chain uses TRBV4-3 and TRBJ2-7; D remains ambiguous. The CDR3 sequence is 17 residues long. Per the germline V gene, CDR1 is LGHNA and CDR2 is YSLEER. Trimming took 1 base from V and 3 from J, leaving 19 bases between them. As DNA, the CDR3 is TGCGCCAGCAGCCAAGCCTTCTCAGCGCGTCGGGTCTACGAGCAGTACTTC. Translating it yields CASSQAFSARRVYEQYF.

The rearrangement uses TRBV7-2 and TRBJ1-1; 10 nucleotides line up with TRBD1. This CDR3 comprises 15 residues. After removal of 4 bases from V and 4 bases from J, the junction contained 6 bases not matched to a gene. Germline CDR1 is SGHTA and CDR2 is FQGNSA. CDR3 in amino acids: CASSYKTGGSTEAFF. CDR3 DNA sequence: TGTGCCAGCAGCTACAAGACAGGGGGCAGCACTGAAGCTTTCTTT.